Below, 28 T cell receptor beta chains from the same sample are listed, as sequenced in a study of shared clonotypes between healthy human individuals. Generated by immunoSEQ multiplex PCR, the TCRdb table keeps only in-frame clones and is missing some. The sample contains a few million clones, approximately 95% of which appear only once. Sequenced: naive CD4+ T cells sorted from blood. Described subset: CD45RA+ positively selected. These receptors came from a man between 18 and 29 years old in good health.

The chain's CDR3 is CASSATYSYEQYF. CDR3 in DNA: TGTGCCAGCAGCGCGACCTACTCCTACGAGCAGTACTTC. V gene TRBV7-2 combines with J gene TRBJ2-7; D ambiguous. Trimming removed 5 bases from V and 0 bases from J, with 8 bases in between. Germline V gene data show CDR1 as SGHTA and CDR2 as FQGNSA. The CDR3 extends over 13 amino acids.

CDR3 DNA sequence: TGTGCCAGCAGCTCGACAGGGACTAACACCGGGGAGCTGTTTTTT. This encodes CASSSTGTNTGELFF. The gene calls are TRBV7-9 and TRBJ2-2, with D maybe TRBD1 (7 bases). The CDR3 totals 15 residues. Per the germline V gene, CDR1 is SEHNR and CDR2 is FQNEAQ (reference sequence). V was trimmed by 4 bases and J by 2 bases, leaving 11 bases between them.

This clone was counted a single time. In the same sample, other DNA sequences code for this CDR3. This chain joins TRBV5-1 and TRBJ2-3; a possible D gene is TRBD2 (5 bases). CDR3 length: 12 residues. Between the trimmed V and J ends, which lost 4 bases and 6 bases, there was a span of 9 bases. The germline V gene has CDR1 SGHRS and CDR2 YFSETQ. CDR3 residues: CASSRPGDTQYF. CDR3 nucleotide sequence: TGCGCCAGCAGCCGTCCGGGGGATACGCAGTATTTT.

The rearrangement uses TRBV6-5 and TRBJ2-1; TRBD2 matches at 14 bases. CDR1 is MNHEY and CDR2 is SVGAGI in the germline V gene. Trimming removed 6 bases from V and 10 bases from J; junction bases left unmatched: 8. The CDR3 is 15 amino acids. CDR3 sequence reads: CASRPGLAGVGEQFF. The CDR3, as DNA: TGTGCCAGCAGACCGGGACTAGCGGGAGTTGGGGAGCAGTTCTTC.

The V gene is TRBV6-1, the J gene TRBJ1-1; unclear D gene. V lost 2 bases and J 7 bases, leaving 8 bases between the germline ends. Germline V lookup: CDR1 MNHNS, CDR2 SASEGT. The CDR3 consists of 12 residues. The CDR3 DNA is TGTGCCAGCAGTGAATTTTTAGATGAAGCTTTCTTT. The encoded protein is CASSEFLDEAFF.

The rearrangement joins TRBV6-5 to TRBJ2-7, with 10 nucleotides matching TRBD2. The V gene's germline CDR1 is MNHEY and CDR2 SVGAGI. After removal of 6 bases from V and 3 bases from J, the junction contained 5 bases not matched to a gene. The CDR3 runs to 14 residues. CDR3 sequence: CASSPSGSVYEQYF. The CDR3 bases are TGTGCCAGCAGCCCTAGCGGGAGCGTCTACGAGCAGTACTTC.

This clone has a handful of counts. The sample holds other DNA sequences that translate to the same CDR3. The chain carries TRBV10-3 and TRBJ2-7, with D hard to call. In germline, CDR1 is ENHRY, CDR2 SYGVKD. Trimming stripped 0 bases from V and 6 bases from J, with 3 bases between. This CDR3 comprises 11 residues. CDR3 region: CAISESVEQYF. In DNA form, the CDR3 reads TGTGCCATCAGTGAGTCGGTCGAGCAGTACTTC.

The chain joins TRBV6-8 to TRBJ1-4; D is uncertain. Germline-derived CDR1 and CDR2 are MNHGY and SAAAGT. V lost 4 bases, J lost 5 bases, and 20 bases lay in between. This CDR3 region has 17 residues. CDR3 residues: CASSSPLGSQSNEKLFF. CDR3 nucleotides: TGTGCCAGCAGTTCCCCTTTGGGGAGCCAAAGCAATGAAAAACTGTTTTTT.

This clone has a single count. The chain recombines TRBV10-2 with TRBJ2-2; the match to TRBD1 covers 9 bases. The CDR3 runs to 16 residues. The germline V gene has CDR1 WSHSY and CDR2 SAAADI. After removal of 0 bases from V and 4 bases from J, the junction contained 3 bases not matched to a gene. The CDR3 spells CASSESGTGFTGELFF. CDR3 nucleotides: TGCGCCAGCAGTGAGTCGGGGACAGGGTTCACCGGGGAGCTGTTTTTT.

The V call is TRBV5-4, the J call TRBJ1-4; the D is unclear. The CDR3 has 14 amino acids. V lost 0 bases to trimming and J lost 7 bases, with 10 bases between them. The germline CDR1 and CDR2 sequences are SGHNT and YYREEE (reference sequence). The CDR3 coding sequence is TGTGCCAGCAGCTTGGACAGCCAGGTTGAAAAACTGTTTTTT. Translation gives CASSLDSQVEKLFF.

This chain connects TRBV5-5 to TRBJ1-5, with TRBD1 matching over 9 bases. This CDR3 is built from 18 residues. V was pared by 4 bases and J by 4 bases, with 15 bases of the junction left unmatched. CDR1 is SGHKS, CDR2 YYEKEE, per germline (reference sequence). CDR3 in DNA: TGTGCCAGCAGCATGGGGGACAGGGCGGTTAGGTCGAATCAGCCCCAGCATTTT. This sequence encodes CASSMGDRAVRSNQPQHF.

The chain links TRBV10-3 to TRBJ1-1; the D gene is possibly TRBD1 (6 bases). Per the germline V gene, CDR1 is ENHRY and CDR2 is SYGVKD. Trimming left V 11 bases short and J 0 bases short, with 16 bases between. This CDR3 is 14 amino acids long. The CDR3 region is CASTGTGMNTEAFF. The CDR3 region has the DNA TGTGCCTCCACCGGCACAGGGATGAACACTGAAGCTTTCTTT.

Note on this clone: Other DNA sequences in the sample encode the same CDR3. The CDR3 sequence: CASSEWGTDTQYF. The CDR3 region has the DNA TGTGCCAGCAGTGAATGGGGCACAGATACGCAGTATTTT. The rearrangement links TRBV2 to TRBJ2-3; D gene ambiguous. CDR1 is SNHLY, CDR2 FYNNEI, per germline. CDR3 length: 13 amino acids. Trimming shortened V by 2 bases and J by 1 base, and 4 bases separated the two germline ends. Looking up the rest from reference TRBV2 and TRBJ2-3 gives the full variable domain: EPEVTQTPSHQVTQMGQEVILRCVPISNHLYFYWYRQILGQKVEFLVSFYNNEISEKSEIFDDQFSVERPDGSNFTLKIRSTKLEDSAMYFCASSEWGTDTQYFGPGTRLTVL.

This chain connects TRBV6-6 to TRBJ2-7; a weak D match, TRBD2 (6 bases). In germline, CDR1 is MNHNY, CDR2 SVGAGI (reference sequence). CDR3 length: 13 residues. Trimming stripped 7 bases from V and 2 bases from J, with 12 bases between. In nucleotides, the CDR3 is TGTGCCAGCACCGGGACTGAAGCCTACGAGCAGTACTTC. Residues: CASTGTEAYEQYF.

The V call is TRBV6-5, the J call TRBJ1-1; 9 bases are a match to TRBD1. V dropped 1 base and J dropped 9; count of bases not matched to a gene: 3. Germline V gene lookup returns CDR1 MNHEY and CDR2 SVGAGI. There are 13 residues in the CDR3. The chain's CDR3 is CASSYLTGGQAFF. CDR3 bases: TGTGCCAGCAGTTACTTAACAGGGGGCCAAGCTTTCTTT.

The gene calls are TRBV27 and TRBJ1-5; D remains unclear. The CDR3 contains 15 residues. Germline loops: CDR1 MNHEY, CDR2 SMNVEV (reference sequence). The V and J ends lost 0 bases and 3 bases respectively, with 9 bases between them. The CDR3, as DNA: TGTGCCAGCAGTTTATCTTGGCCGGACAATCAGCCCCAGCATTTT. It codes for CASSLSWPDNQPQHF.

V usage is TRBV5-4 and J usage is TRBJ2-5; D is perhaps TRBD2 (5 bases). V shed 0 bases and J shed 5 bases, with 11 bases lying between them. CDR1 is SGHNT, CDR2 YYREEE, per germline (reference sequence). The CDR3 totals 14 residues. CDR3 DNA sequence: TGTGCCAGCAGCTTGGAGCTAGCTCGGGAGACCCAGTACTTC. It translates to CASSLELARETQYF.

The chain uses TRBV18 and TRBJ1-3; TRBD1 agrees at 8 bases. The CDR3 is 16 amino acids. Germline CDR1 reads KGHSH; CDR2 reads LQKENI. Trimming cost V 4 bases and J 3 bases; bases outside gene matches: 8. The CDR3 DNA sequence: TGTGCCAGCTCACGAGGACAGGGCGGCTATGGAAACACCATATATTTT. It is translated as CASSRGQGGYGNTIYF.

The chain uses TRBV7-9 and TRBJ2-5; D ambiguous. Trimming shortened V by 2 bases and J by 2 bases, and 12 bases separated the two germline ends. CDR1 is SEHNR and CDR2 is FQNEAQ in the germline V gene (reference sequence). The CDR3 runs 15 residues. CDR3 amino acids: CASSLLGPSQETQYF. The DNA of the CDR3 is TGTGCCAGCAGCTTACTTGGGCCTTCACAAGAGACCCAGTACTTC.

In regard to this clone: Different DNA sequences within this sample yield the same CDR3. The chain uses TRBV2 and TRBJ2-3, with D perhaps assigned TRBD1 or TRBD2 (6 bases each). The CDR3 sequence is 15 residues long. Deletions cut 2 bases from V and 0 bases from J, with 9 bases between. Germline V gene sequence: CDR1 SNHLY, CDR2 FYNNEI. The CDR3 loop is CASSEQGTSTDTQYF. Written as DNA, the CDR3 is TGTGCCAGCAGTGAACAGGGGACTAGCACAGATACGCAGTATTTT.

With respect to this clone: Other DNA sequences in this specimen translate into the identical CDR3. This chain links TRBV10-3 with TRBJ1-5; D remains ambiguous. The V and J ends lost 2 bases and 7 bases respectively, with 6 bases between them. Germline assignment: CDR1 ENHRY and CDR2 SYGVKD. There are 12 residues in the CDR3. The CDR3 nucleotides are TGTGCCATCAGTGAGGGCGGGCAGCCCCAGCATTTT. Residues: CAISEGGQPQHF.

DNA of the CDR3: TGTGCCACCAGGTGGGGCAGGGCGGGAGAGCAGTACTTC. Translation: CATRWGRAGEQYF. V gene TRBV5-4 combines with J gene TRBJ2-7; possibly TRBD2 for D (6 bases). The CDR3 sequence is 13 residues long. CDR1 is SGHNT and CDR2 is YYREEE in the germline V gene (reference sequence). V was trimmed by 9 bases and J by 7 bases, leaving 20 bases between them.

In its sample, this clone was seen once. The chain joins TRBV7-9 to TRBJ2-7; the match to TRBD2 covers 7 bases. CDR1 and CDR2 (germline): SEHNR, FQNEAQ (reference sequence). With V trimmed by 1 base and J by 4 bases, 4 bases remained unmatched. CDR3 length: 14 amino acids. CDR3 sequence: CASSLVAGPYEQYF. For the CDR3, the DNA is TGTGCCAGCAGCTTAGTAGCGGGCCCGTACGAGCAGTACTTC.

CDR3 protein: CASSTRQGPYNSPLHF. The DNA of the CDR3 is TGTGCCAGTAGTACAAGACAGGGTCCGTATAATTCACCCCTCCACTTT. The chain carries TRBV19 and TRBJ1-6, with TRBD1 identical over 7 bases. The CDR3 extends over 16 amino acids. Germline V lookup: CDR1 LNHDA, CDR2 SQIVND (reference sequence). Losses at the gene ends were 4 bases for V and 4 bases for J; bases not matched to a gene: 7. Full variable domain (missing parts from reference TRBV19 and TRBJ1-6): DGGITQSPKYLFRKEGQNVTLSCEQNLNHDAMYWYRQDPGQGLRLIYYSQIVNDFQKGDIAEGYSVSREKKESFPLTVTSAQKNPTAFYLCASSTRQGPYNSPLHFGNGTRLTVT.

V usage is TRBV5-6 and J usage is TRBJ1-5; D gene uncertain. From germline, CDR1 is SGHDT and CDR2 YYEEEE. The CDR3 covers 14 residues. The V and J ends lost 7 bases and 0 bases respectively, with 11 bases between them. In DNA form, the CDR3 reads TGTGCCAGCCGGTCACAGAATAGCAATCAGCCCCAGCATTTT. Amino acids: CASRSQNSNQPQHF. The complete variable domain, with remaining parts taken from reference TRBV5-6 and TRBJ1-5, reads DAGVTQSPTHLIKTRGQQVTLRCSPKSGHDTVSWYQQALGQGPQFIFQYYEEEERQRGNFPDRFSGHQFPNYSSELNVNALLLGDSALYLCASRSQNSNQPQHFGDGTRLSIL.

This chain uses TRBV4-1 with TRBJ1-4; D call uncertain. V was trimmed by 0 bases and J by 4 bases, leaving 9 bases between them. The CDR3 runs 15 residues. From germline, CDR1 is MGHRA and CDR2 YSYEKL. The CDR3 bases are TGCGCCAGCAGCCAAGAGGGCAGGAATAATGAAAAACTGTTTTTT. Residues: CASSQEGRNNEKLFF.

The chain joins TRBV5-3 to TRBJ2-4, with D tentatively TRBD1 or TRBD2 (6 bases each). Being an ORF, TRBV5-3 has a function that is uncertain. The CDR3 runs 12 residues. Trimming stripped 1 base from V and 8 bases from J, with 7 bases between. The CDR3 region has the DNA TGTGCCAGAAGCTTGAGGGGGGACATTCAGTACTTC. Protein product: CARSLRGDIQYF.

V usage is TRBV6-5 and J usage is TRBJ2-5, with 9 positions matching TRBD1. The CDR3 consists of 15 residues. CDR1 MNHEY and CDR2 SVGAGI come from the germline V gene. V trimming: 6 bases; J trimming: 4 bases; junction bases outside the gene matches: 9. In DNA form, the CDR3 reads TGTGCCAGCAGCGCGGACAGGGGAATCGGAGAGACCCAGTACTTC. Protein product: CASSADRGIGETQYF.